Listed below are T cell receptor beta chains from one sample, sequenced in a study. TCRdb reprocessed the 5' RACE reads via MiXCR and lists one record per CDR3 protein. Altogether some 57,000 distinct CDR3 sequences are present, roughly a sixth being singletons, with the ten largest covering about 2.2%. Sequenced sample: naive CD4+ T cells sorted from blood. All receptors come from a female donor with breast cancer. The CDR3 runs from the conserved cysteine through the conserved F or W. The order of the fields is CDR3 protein, CDR3 DNA, V gene, D gene, clone size, J gene. D genes are given only for firm matches. The size of a clone is reported for some rows only, either as once, few or many, or as a class for expanded clones.

CDR3: CSASGLPEQYF; DNA: TGCAGTGCTTCGGGCCTACCCGAGCAGTACTTC; V: TRBV20-1; D: NA; size: medium-sized; J: TRBJ2-7
CDR3: CASRTITGFGYTF; DNA: TGTGCCAGCCGTACTATCACAGGGTTTGGCTACACCTTC; V: TRBV12-3/TRBV12-4; D: NA; size: once; J: TRBJ1-2
CDR3: CSARGRYEQYF; DNA: TGCAGTGCTAGAGGAAGATACGAGCAGTACTTC; V: TRBV20-1; D: NA; size: many; J: TRBJ2-7
CDR3: CASSFGGVNTEAFF; DNA: TGCGCCAGCAGCTTTGGAGGGGTAAACACTGAAGCTTTCTTT; V: TRBV5-1; D: NA; size: few; J: TRBJ1-1
CDR3: CASSPGGVGAAGANVLTF; DNA: TGTGCCAGCAGCCCAGGAGGGGTAGGGGCTGCTGGGGCCAACGTCCTGACTTTC; V: TRBV5-4; D: NA; size: NA; J: TRBJ2-6
CDR3: CASSLSGQLAPKSDTQYF; DNA: TGTGCCAGCAGTTTATCGGGACAACTCGCCCCCAAGTCTGATACGCAGTATTTT; V: TRBV27; D: NA; size: NA; J: TRBJ2-3
CDR3: CASRDGERGTEAFF; DNA: TGTGCCAGCAGGGACGGCGAGCGGGGCACTGAAGCTTTCTTT; V: TRBV6-5; D: NA; size: NA; J: TRBJ1-1
CDR3: CASSSGLGGGEQFF; DNA: TGTGCCAGCAGTTCGGGACTGGGCGGGGGGGAGCAGTTCTTC; V: TRBV12-3/TRBV12-4; D: TRBD2; size: NA; J: TRBJ2-1
CDR3: CASSEMVAAVSYEQYF; DNA: TGTGCCAGCAGTGAAATGGTAGCGGCCGTCTCCTACGAGCAGTACTTC; V: TRBV2; D: NA; size: NA; J: TRBJ2-7
CDR3: CASTLGGRSEETQYF; DNA: TGCGCCAGCACTCTCGGCGGGAGGTCAGAGGAGACCCAGTACTTC; V: TRBV5-1; D: TRBD2; size: many; J: TRBJ2-5
CDR3: CASSQEQGFPEAFF; DNA: TGTGCCAGCTCGCAGGAACAGGGGTTCCCTGAAGCTTTCTTT; V: TRBV18; D: TRBD1; size: few; J: TRBJ1-1
CDR3: CASSYTPRTLGYTF; DNA: TGTGCCAGCAGTTATACTCCCCGCACTCTCGGCTACACCTTC; V: TRBV6-5; D: NA; size: many; J: TRBJ1-2
CDR3: CASSRSGQRQETQYF; DNA: TGTGCCAGCAGCCGATCGGGACAGAGACAAGAGACCCAGTACTTC; V: TRBV7-2; D: TRBD1; size: few; J: TRBJ2-5
CDR3: CASRRLAGGSSYNEQFF; DNA: TGTGCCAGCAGGCGACTAGCGGGGGGCAGCTCCTACAATGAGCAGTTCTTC; V: TRBV6-1; D: TRBD2; size: many; J: TRBJ2-1
CDR3: CASSLRVTGELFF; DNA: TGTGCCAGCAGCTTAAGGGTGACCGGGGAGCTGTTTTTT; V: TRBV7-3; D: NA; size: few; J: TRBJ2-2
CDR3: CASTTDYPSYEQYF; DNA: TGTGCCAGCACGACAGATTATCCCTCCTACGAGCAGTACTTC; V: TRBV7-2; D: NA; size: NA; J: TRBJ2-7
CDR3: CSVEDLRGTDTQYF; DNA: TGCAGCGTTGAAGATCTTAGAGGGACAGATACGCAGTATTTT; V: TRBV29-1; D: NA; size: few; J: TRBJ2-3
CDR3: CSASLARAEQPQHF; DNA: TGCAGTGCCTCATTGGCCAGGGCAGAACAGCCCCAGCATTTT; V: TRBV20-1; D: NA; size: NA; J: TRBJ1-5
CDR3: CSAPQGAKEAQYF; DNA: TGCAGTGCTCCACAGGGGGCGAAAGAGGCCCAGTACTTC; V: TRBV20-1; D: TRBD1; size: NA; J: TRBJ2-5
CDR3: CSARDELPQETQYF; DNA: TGCAGTGCTAGAGATGAACTACCCCAAGAGACCCAGTACTTC; V: TRBV20-1; D: NA; size: many; J: TRBJ2-5
CDR3: CASSYSPPGEKLFF; DNA: TGCGCCAGCAGCTACTCTCCCCCAGGGGAAAAACTGTTTTTT; V: TRBV5-1; D: NA; size: many; J: TRBJ1-4
CDR3: CSAGGGAGREQFF; DNA: TGCAGTGCTGGAGGGGGAGCGGGCCGGGAGCAGTTCTTC; V: TRBV20-1; D: NA; size: NA; J: TRBJ2-1
CDR3: CSARSWGRTDTQYF; DNA: TGCAGTGCAAGAAGCTGGGGCAGGACAGATACGCAGTATTTT; V: TRBV20-1; D: NA; size: NA; J: TRBJ2-3
CDR3: CASSDSPNQPQHF; DNA: TGTGCCAGCAGCGACAGCCCCAATCAGCCCCAGCATTTT; V: TRBV6-1; D: NA; size: few; J: TRBJ1-5
CDR3: CSALAASETQYF; DNA: TGCAGTGCGTTGGCGGCTTCGGAGACCCAGTACTTC; V: TRBV20-1; D: NA; size: few; J: TRBJ2-5
CDR3: CSASEPGDTQYF; DNA: TGCAGCGCATCCGAACCGGGGGATACGCAGTATTTT; V: TRBV29-1; D: NA; size: few; J: TRBJ2-3